Following are 3 T cell receptor beta chains from one sample sequenced in a study of shared clonotypes between healthy human individuals. The assay was immunoSEQ multiplex PCR, and TCRdb's table has in-frame clones only and misses some. Altogether 400,000 to 500,000 clones are present, approximately 79% being singletons, with the ten largest covering more than 10%. Sequenced input: PBMCs. The receptors were sampled from a woman between 35 and 50 years old in good health. Some clones in this sample may be carry-over from other donors' samples.

This chain connects TRBV25-1 to TRBJ2-1; 7 nucleotides match TRBD1. With V trimmed by 3 bases and J by 3 bases, 8 bases remained unmatched. The CDR3 covers 16 residues. CDR1 is MGHDK, CDR2 SYGVNS, per germline. Here the CDR3 reads CASSETGPGVYNEQFF. CDR3 nucleotides: TGTGCCAGCAGTGAGACAGGGCCCGGCGTCTACAATGAGCAGTTCTTC.

Only a few counts were recorded for this clone. The chain recombines TRBV6-5 with TRBJ1-3; D remains ambiguous. CDR1 is MNHEY, CDR2 SVGAGI, per germline. Trimming took 3 bases from V and 0 from J, leaving 9 bases between them. This CDR3 contains 15 residues. The CDR3 region has the DNA TGTGCCAGCAGTTATGGCAGGAGCTCTGGAAACACCATATATTTT. Its protein product is CASSYGRSSGNTIYF.

The gene calls are TRBV4-2 and TRBJ2-1, with D perhaps TRBD2 (5 bases). The ends were cut back, 3 bases at V and 0 bases at J, with 12 bases in the middle. Germline values: CDR1 LGHNA, CDR2 YNFKEQ. The CDR3 sequence is 16 residues long. The CDR3 is CASSQESGRSYNEQFF. The CDR3 nucleotides are TGTGCCAGCAGCCAGGAAAGCGGACGCTCCTACAATGAGCAGTTCTTC.